This is a list of T cell receptor beta chains from one sample in a study of blood T cell repertoires in COVID-19. Libraries were prepared by immunoSEQ multiplex PCR; TCRdb keeps only in-frame clonotypes and omits some of them. The data show about 300,000 clones, 80% to 95% seen once. The material sequenced was PBMCs or T cells enriched from blood (not recorded which). Receptors were obtained from a woman aged 25 to 39 who had recovered from COVID-19. The CDR3 runs from the conserved cysteine through the conserved F or W. Each record gives: CDR3 protein, CDR3 DNA, CDR3 length, V gene, J gene, D gene, clone size. A D gene is named only where the DNA matches it firmly. Part of the rows lack a size; the others show once, few, many or a class for expanded clones.

CDR3 protein: CASSPGYAVDTTGELFF
CDR3 DNA: TGCGCCAGCAGCCCTGGGTACGCGGTCGATACCACCGGGGAGCTGTTTTTT
CDR3 length: 17
V gene: TRBV5-1
J gene: TRBJ2-2
D gene: NA
clone size: NA

CDR3 protein: CAWSVPDSIFNYGYTF
CDR3 DNA: TGTGCCTGGAGTGTACCGGACAGCATTTTTAACTATGGCTACACCTTC
CDR3 length: 16
V gene: TRBV30
J gene: TRBJ1-2
D gene: NA
clone size: NA

CDR3 protein: CASRLGTGGSYTF
CDR3 DNA: TGTGCCAGCAGACTCGGGACAGGGGGAAGCTACACCTTC
CDR3 length: 13
V gene: TRBV12-3/TRBV12-4
J gene: TRBJ1-2
D gene: TRBD1
clone size: NA

CDR3 protein: CASREDGGGYQPQHF
CDR3 DNA: TGTGCCAGCAGAGAGGACGGGGGTGGTTATCAGCCCCAGCATTTT
CDR3 length: 15
V gene: TRBV2
J gene: TRBJ1-5
D gene: NA
clone size: once

CDR3 protein: CAWSAGTVNQPQHF
CDR3 DNA: TGTGCCTGGAGTGCGGGGACAGTCAATCAGCCCCAGCATTTT
CDR3 length: 14
V gene: TRBV30
J gene: TRBJ1-5
D gene: TRBD1
clone size: NA

CDR3 protein: CASSQDSSGANVLTF
CDR3 DNA: TGCGCCAGCAGCCAAGACTCCTCTGGGGCCAACGTCCTGACTTTC
CDR3 length: 15
V gene: TRBV4-3
J gene: TRBJ2-6
D gene: NA
clone size: NA

CDR3 protein: CASRYRRGPTSYEQYF
CDR3 DNA: TGTGCCAGCAGATACAGAAGGGGTCCAACCTCCTACGAGCAGTACTTC
CDR3 length: 16
V gene: TRBV6-2/TRBV6-3
J gene: TRBJ2-7
D gene: NA
clone size: once

CDR3 protein: CASSPHRGRGAFGNTIYF
CDR3 DNA: TGTGCCAGTAGTCCTCACAGGGGGCGCGGTGCGTTCGGAAACACCATATATTTT
CDR3 length: 18
V gene: TRBV19
J gene: TRBJ1-3
D gene: TRBD1
clone size: NA

CDR3 protein: CSVEGPSGTHTQYF
CDR3 DNA: TGCAGCGTTGAAGGACCTAGCGGCACCCATACGCAGTATTTT
CDR3 length: 14
V gene: TRBV29-1
J gene: TRBJ2-3
D gene: TRBD2
clone size: NA

CDR3 protein: CASSPSGQYSYEQYF
CDR3 DNA: TGTGCCAGCTCACCTTCGGGACAGTACTCCTACGAGCAGTACTTC
CDR3 length: 15
V gene: TRBV18
J gene: TRBJ2-7
D gene: TRBD1
clone size: NA

CDR3 protein: CASSSPQGRETQYF
CDR3 DNA: TGTGCCAGCAGCTCCCCCCAGGGTCGGGAGACCCAGTACTTC
CDR3 length: 14
V gene: TRBV7-2
J gene: TRBJ2-5
D gene: NA
clone size: NA

CDR3 protein: CASSYKAGPLNTEAFF
CDR3 DNA: TGTGCCAGCAGTTATAAGGCAGGGCCCTTGAACACTGAAGCTTTCTTT
CDR3 length: 16
V gene: TRBV6-5
J gene: TRBJ1-1
D gene: NA
clone size: NA

CDR3 protein: CATSRDHGVGNTIYF
CDR3 DNA: TGTGCCACCAGCAGAGATCACGGGGTTGGAAACACCATATATTTT
CDR3 length: 15
V gene: TRBV15
J gene: TRBJ1-3
D gene: NA
clone size: once

CDR3 protein: CASISSGSRNGGELFF
CDR3 DNA: TGTGCCAGCATTAGTAGCGGGAGCCGTAATGGCGGGGAGCTGTTTTTT
CDR3 length: 16
V gene: TRBV2
J gene: TRBJ2-2
D gene: TRBD2
clone size: NA

CDR3 protein: CAIQRHGVNQPQHF
CDR3 DNA: TGTGCCATCCAGAGGCACGGGGTCAATCAGCCCCAGCATTTT
CDR3 length: 14
V gene: TRBV6-5
J gene: TRBJ1-5
D gene: NA
clone size: NA